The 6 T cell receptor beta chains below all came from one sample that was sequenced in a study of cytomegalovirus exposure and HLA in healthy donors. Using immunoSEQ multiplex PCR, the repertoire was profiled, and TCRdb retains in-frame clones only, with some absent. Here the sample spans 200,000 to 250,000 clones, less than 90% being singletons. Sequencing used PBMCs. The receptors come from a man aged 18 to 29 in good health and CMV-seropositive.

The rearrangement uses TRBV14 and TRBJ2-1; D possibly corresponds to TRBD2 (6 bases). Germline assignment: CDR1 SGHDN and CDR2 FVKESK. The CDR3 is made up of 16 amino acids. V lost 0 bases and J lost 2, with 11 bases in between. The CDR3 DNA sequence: TGTGCCAGCAGCCAAGATCGGGGGAGCACCTACAATGAGCAGTTCTTC. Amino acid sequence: CASSQDRGSTYNEQFF.

The DNA for the CDR3 is TGTGCCTGGAGTGGACAGACGTACGGGCCCCAGCATTTT. Translating gives CAWSGQTYGPQHF. J is TRBJ1-5 and V is TRBV30; D is possibly TRBD1 (5 bases). Trimming left V 1 base short and J 9 bases short, with 13 bases between. The germline V gene has CDR1 GTSNPN and CDR2 SVGIG (reference sequence). The CDR3 covers 13 residues.

CDR3 DNA: TGTGCCAGCAGTTCCCATGGGGAAGCTTTCTTT. Protein: CASSSHGEAFF. The rearrangement links TRBV5-4 to TRBJ1-1; no firm D call. The CDR3 spans 11 residues. Between the trimmed V and J ends, which lost 5 bases and 8 bases, there was a span of 10 bases. The germline V gene encodes CDR1 SGHNT and CDR2 YYREEE (reference sequence).

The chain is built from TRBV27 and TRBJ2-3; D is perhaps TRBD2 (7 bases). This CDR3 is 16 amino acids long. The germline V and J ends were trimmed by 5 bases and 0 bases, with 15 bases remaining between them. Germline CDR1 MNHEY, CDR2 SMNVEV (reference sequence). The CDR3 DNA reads TGTGCCAGCAGTCGGGTGAGGGGGGGTAGCACAGATACGCAGTATTTT. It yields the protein CASSRVRGGSTDTQYF.

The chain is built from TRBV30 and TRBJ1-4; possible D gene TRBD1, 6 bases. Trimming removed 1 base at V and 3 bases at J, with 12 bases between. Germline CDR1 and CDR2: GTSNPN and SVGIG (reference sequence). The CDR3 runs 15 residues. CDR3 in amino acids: CAWSAPGHANEKLFF. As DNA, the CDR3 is TGTGCCTGGAGTGCACCGGGACACGCTAATGAAAAACTGTTTTTT.

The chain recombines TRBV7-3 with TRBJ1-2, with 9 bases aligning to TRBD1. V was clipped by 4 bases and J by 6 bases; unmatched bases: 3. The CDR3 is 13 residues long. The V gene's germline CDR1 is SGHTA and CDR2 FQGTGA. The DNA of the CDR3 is TGTGCCAGCAGCTCCGGGACAGGGAATGGCTACACCTTC. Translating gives CASSSGTGNGYTF. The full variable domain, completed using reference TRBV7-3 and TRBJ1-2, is GAGVSQTPSNKVTEKGKYVELRCDPISGHTALYWYRQSLGQGPEFLIYFQGTGAADDSGLPNDRFFAVRPEGSVSTLKIQRTERGDSAVYLCASSSGTGNGYTFGSGTRLTVV.